Following are 31 T cell receptor beta chains from one sample sequenced in a study of CD8+ T cells in alopecia areata. The sample's treatment: oral pan-JAK inhibitor, 5-10 mg twice daily. Reverse transcribed after extraction, RNA yielded cDNA as the sequencing template. Sequenced by immunoSEQ multiplex PCR; TCRdb stores in-frame clones only, minus some. The sample lists 150,000 to 200,000 clones, 50% to 75% occurring once. The sample here was CD4+ T cells sorted from blood, taken at approximately week 60, from a patient treated with tofacitinib. Every receptor here comes from a human donor with alopecia areata.

This clone was observed a few times. This chain uses TRBV4-1 with TRBJ1-2; TRBD1 aligns across 8 bases. Germline lookup yields CDR1 MGHRA and CDR2 YSYEKL. The CDR3 length is 16 residues. With V trimmed by 1 base and J by 6 bases, 10 bases remained unmatched. Here the CDR3 reads CASSQGPGQGGNGYTF. The CDR3, as DNA: TGCGCCAGCAGCCAAGGCCCTGGACAGGGAGGTAATGGCTACACCTTC.

The chain joins TRBV25-1 to TRBJ1-2, with TRBD1 matching 9 bases. Trimming at V came to 3 bases and at J to 6 bases, leaving 11 bases not matched to a gene. Germline values: CDR1 MGHDK, CDR2 SYGVNS. This CDR3 spans 16 amino acids. The CDR3 DNA reads as TGTGCCAGCAGTGATTTTCCGGGACAGGGAGGAGATGGCTACACCTTC. Translation gives CASSDFPGQGGDGYTF.

In this sample, this clone turned up a few times. This chain connects TRBV14 to TRBJ1-3; unclear D gene. Germline V gene data show CDR1 as SGHDN and CDR2 as FVKESK. The CDR3 length is 12 residues. The ends were cut back, 1 base at V and 13 bases at J, with 11 bases in the middle. The CDR3 is CASSQAFGKIYF. The CDR3 coding sequence is TGTGCCAGCAGCCAAGCGTTTGGGAAGATATATTTT.

The chain recombines TRBV29-1 with TRBJ2-5; 10 nucleotides line up with TRBD1. This CDR3 spans 15 amino acids. CDR1 SQVTM and CDR2 ANQGSEA come from the germline V gene. J lost 0 bases, V lost 4 bases, and 5 bases had no gene match. The CDR3 region has the DNA TGCAGCGTTGGGGGACAGGGGCCCCACCAAGAGACCCAGTACTTC. Protein: CSVGGQGPHQETQYF.

The V and J genes are TRBV6-1 and TRBJ1-5; D might be TRBD1 (5 bases). CDR1 is MNHNS and CDR2 is SASEGT in the germline V gene. V was trimmed by 2 bases and J by 9 bases, leaving 11 bases between them. The CDR3 is 13 amino acids. The CDR3 protein is CASSELGAGPQHF. Written as DNA, the CDR3 is TGTGCCAGCAGTGAACTAGGGGCAGGGCCCCAGCATTTT.

This clone was counted only a few times. CDR3 DNA: TGCGCCAGCAGCTTGGACAGGGACACCGGGGAGCTGTTTTTT. Amino acids: CASSLDRDTGELFF. V usage is TRBV5-1 and J usage is TRBJ2-2; a possible D gene is TRBD1 (6 bases). The CDR3 spans 14 residues. Per the germline V gene, CDR1 is SGHRS and CDR2 is YFSETQ. Trimming stripped 0 bases from V and 3 bases from J, with 6 bases between.

The sample holds a few counts of this clone. V usage is TRBV15 and J usage is TRBJ2-5, with D perhaps TRBD1 (5 bases). Trimming shortened V by 5 bases and J by 4 bases, and 11 bases separated the two germline ends. This CDR3 contains 13 residues. Germline V gene data show CDR1 as LNHNV and CDR2 as YYDKDF (reference sequence). CDR3 coding DNA: TGTGCCACCAGCCGACGACAGTCAGAGACCCAGTACTTC. The encoded protein is CATSRRQSETQYF.

The chain has TRBV5-6 and TRBJ1-2; D not resolved. The CDR3 totals 16 residues. Germline V gene sequence: CDR1 SGHDT, CDR2 YYEEEE. V shed 0 bases and J shed 8 bases, with 20 bases lying between them. The chain's CDR3 is CASSLGPMEVKPGYTF. The CDR3 DNA reads TGTGCCAGCAGCTTGGGCCCGATGGAAGTGAAACCAGGCTACACCTTC.

This clone was observed a few times. The chain joins TRBV2 to TRBJ2-3; no reliable D call. Trimming shortened V by 8 bases and J by 2 bases, and 14 bases separated the two germline ends. Per the germline V gene, CDR1 is SNHLY and CDR2 is FYNNEI. The length of the CDR3 is 14 residues. The CDR3 is CASVGGVSTDTQYF. CDR3 in DNA: TGTGCCAGCGTCGGTGGGGTTTCCACAGATACGCAGTATTTT.

The V call is TRBV2, the J call TRBJ1-5; D call uncertain. V was shortened by 3 bases and J by 7 bases, with 10 bases between the two germline ends. Per the germline V gene, CDR1 is SNHLY and CDR2 is FYNNEI. The CDR3 totals 13 residues. CDR3 bases: TGTGCCAGCAGTGAGAGAGAAGGGCAGCCCCAGCATTTT. It translates to CASSEREGQPQHF.

The chain links TRBV30 to TRBJ1-6; D gene uncertain. V lost 0 bases and J lost 9, with 9 bases in between. The CDR3 consists of 13 residues. Germline V gene lookup returns CDR1 GTSNPN and CDR2 SVGIG (reference sequence). The CDR3 protein is CAWSVLSRSPLHF. DNA of the CDR3: TGTGCCTGGAGTGTACTGAGTCGTTCACCCCTCCACTTT.

The V call is TRBV30, the J call TRBJ1-2; a possible D gene is TRBD1 (5 bases). The V end lost 2 bases, the J end lost 4 bases, and 11 bases lay between the germline ends. The CDR3 runs 13 residues. CDR1 is GTSNPN, CDR2 SVGIG, per germline (reference sequence). The CDR3 protein is CAWSMAGGYGYTF. CDR3 bases: TGTGCCTGGAGTATGGCCGGGGGCTATGGCTACACCTTC.

V is TRBV30 and J is TRBJ1-1, with 7 bases lining up with TRBD1. Germline values: CDR1 GTSNPN, CDR2 SVGIG (reference sequence). V lost 2 bases to trimming and J lost 4 bases; unmatched junction nucleotides: 10. The CDR3 runs to 15 residues. The CDR3 protein is CAWSLAGGRPTEAFF. The CDR3 bases are TGTGCCTGGAGTCTCGCAGGGGGTCGTCCCACTGAAGCTTTCTTT.

This clone came up a few times. The V gene is TRBV29-1, the J gene TRBJ2-1; no clear D. V lost 3 bases, J lost 9 bases, and 12 bases lay in between. Germline CDR1 reads SQVTM; CDR2 reads ANQGSEA. CDR3 length: 12 residues. The CDR3 reads CSVDIGLTEQFF. In DNA form, the CDR3 reads TGCAGCGTTGATATAGGATTGACTGAGCAGTTCTTC.

This clone appeared a single time. The V call is TRBV30, the J call TRBJ2-5, with D perhaps being TRBD1 or TRBD2 (6 bases each). This CDR3 region has 13 residues. The germline V gene has CDR1 GTSNPN and CDR2 SVGIG (reference sequence). The V and J ends lost 3 bases and 4 bases respectively, with 12 bases between them. CDR3 in amino acids: CAWSRGHGETQYF. Here the CDR3 DNA reads TGTGCCTGGAGCCGGGGGCATGGAGAGACCCAGTACTTC.

The chain carries TRBV5-1 and TRBJ2-5; the D gene is possibly TRBD2 (8 bases). CDR1 is SGHRS and CDR2 is YFSETQ in the germline V gene. The CDR3 is made up of 15 amino acids. Trimming removed 3 bases from V and 4 bases from J, with 16 bases in between. The CDR3 loop is CASSSTGGGPETQYF. CDR3 nucleotide sequence: TGCGCCAGCAGCTCAACGGGAGGGGGCCCAGAGACCCAGTACTTC.

This clone has a handful of counts. The sample contains more than one DNA sequence encoding this CDR3. This chain joins TRBV5-1 and TRBJ2-6; no definite D call. Looked up from germline, CDR1 is SGHRS and CDR2 is YFSETQ. This CDR3 region has 15 residues. Trimming removed 4 bases from V and 1 base from J, with 9 bases in between. CDR3 sequence (DNA): TGCGCCAGCAGCCTGGACGGATCTGGGGCCAACGTCCTGACTTTC. This gives the protein CASSLDGSGANVLTF. Full variable domain (rest looked up from reference TRBV5-1 and TRBJ2-6): KAGVTQTPRYLIKTRGQQVTLSCSPISGHRSVSWYQQTPGQGLQFLFEYFSETQRNKGNFPGRFSGRQFSNSRSEMNVSTLELGDSALYLCASSLDGSGANVLTFGAGSRLTVL.

The V call is TRBV5-6, the J call TRBJ1-1, with a possible D match to TRBD1 (5 bases). The CDR3 is 14 amino acids. Germline values: CDR1 SGHDT, CDR2 YYEEEE. Between the trimmed V and J ends, which lost 4 bases and 1 base, there was a span of 11 bases. Here the CDR3 reads CASSPGGGNTEAFF. The CDR3 DNA is TGTGCCAGCAGCCCCGGTGGGGGGAACACTGAAGCTTTCTTT. Full variable domain (rest looked up from reference TRBV5-6 and TRBJ1-1): DAGVTQSPTHLIKTRGQQVTLRCSPKSGHDTVSWYQQALGQGPQFIFQYYEEEERQRGNFPDRFSGHQFPNYSSELNVNALLLGDSALYLCASSPGGGNTEAFFGQGTRLTVV.

The chain is built from TRBV5-1 and TRBJ2-5, with D uncertain. The CDR3 is 15 amino acids. Germline values: CDR1 SGHRS, CDR2 YFSETQ. The V end was cut by 0 bases, the J end by 6 bases, with 15 bases between. CDR3 region: CASSLALGSRKTQYF. For the CDR3, the DNA is TGCGCCAGCAGCTTGGCCCTAGGCAGTAGGAAGACCCAGTACTTC.

The table lists this clone with a few counts. The chain links TRBV29-1 to TRBJ1-1; 9 bases fit TRBD1. V dropped 7 bases and J dropped 8; count of bases not matched to a gene: 17. CDR3 length: 15 residues. The V gene's germline CDR1 is SQVTM and CDR2 ANQGSEA. The CDR3 bases are TGCAGCGCAAGACCCCCCGGGACAGGGACATCAGAAGCTTTCTTT. This sequence encodes CSARPPGTGTSEAFF.

CDR3 in DNA: TGTGCCTGGACGCGGGGGGGCCCAGATACGCAGTATTTT. Translation gives CAWTRGGPDTQYF. V is TRBV30 and J is TRBJ2-3; TRBD2 agrees at 9 bases. The CDR3 has 13 amino acids. In germline, CDR1 is GTSNPN, CDR2 SVGIG (reference sequence). The ends lost 4 bases at V and 4 bases at J; junction bases unmatched: 3. Looking up the rest from reference TRBV30 and TRBJ2-3 gives the full variable domain: SQTIHQWPATLVQPVGSPLSLECTVEGTSNPNLYWYRQAAGRGLQLLFYSVGIGQISSEVPQNLSASRPQDRQFILSSKKLLLSDSGFYLCAWTRGGPDTQYFGPGTRLTVL.

This clone came up once. The rearrangement joins TRBV29-1 to TRBJ1-1, with 7 bases identical to TRBD1. The length of the CDR3 is 15 residues. CDR1 SQVTM and CDR2 ANQGSEA come from the germline V gene. J lost 7 bases, V lost 3 bases, and 14 bases had no gene match. The CDR3 DNA is TGCAGCGTTGACTTTGGGGACAGTGCTCCCGTTGAAGCTTTCTTT. Its translation is CSVDFGDSAPVEAFF.

The V and J genes are TRBV15 and TRBJ1-1; D gene uncertain. Trimming shortened V by 0 bases and J by 3 bases, and 8 bases separated the two germline ends. The germline CDR1 and CDR2 sequences are LNHNV and YYDKDF (reference sequence). This CDR3 spans 14 amino acids. In DNA form, the CDR3 reads TGTGCCACCAGCAGAGATTGGATGGACACTGAAGCTTTCTTT. Protein sequence: CATSRDWMDTEAFF. Supplemented by reference TRBV15 and TRBJ1-1, the full variable domain reads DAMVIQNPRYQVTQFGKPVTLSCSQTLNHNVMYWYQQKSSQAPKLLFHYYDKDFNNEADTPDNFQSRRPNTSFCFLDIRSPGLGDTAMYLCATSRDWMDTEAFFGQGTRLTVV.

This chain joins TRBV30 and TRBJ2-7; no firm D call. V was clipped by 2 bases and J by 0 bases, with 14 bases between them. The CDR3 loop spans 15 amino acids. Germline lookup yields CDR1 GTSNPN and CDR2 SVGIG (reference sequence). The chain's CDR3 is CAWSIRLSTSYEQYF. CDR3 bases: TGTGCCTGGAGTATCCGCCTCTCGACCTCCTACGAGCAGTACTTC.

This clone was seen repeatedly, ten times or more. V and J are TRBV30 and TRBJ1-2; 7 bases agree with TRBD1. Germline V gene lookup returns CDR1 GTSNPN and CDR2 SVGIG (reference sequence). V lost 4 bases, J lost 6 bases, and 11 bases stayed unmatched. CDR3 length equals 14 residues. The CDR3 spells CAWTLWGQPDGYTF. As DNA, the CDR3 is TGTGCCTGGACCTTGTGGGGACAGCCCGATGGCTACACCTTC.

This chain links TRBV30 with TRBJ1-1, with D possibly TRBD1 on 6 matching bases. Germline loops: CDR1 GTSNPN, CDR2 SVGIG (reference sequence). Trimming removed 3 bases at V and 4 bases at J, with 12 bases between. CDR3 length equals 13 residues. CDR3 sequence (DNA): TGTGCCTGGAGACCACAGGGTGGCACTGAAGCTTTCTTT. It is translated as CAWRPQGGTEAFF. The variable domain in full, completed from reference TRBV30 and TRBJ1-1, reads SQTIHQWPATLVQPVGSPLSLECTVEGTSNPNLYWYRQAAGRGLQLLFYSVGIGQISSEVPQNLSASRPQDRQFILSSKKLLLSDSGFYLCAWRPQGGTEAFFGQGTRLTVV.

The rearrangement uses TRBV29-1 and TRBJ2-5; D is unclear. Germline V gene data show CDR1 as SQVTM and CDR2 as ANQGSEA. V dropped 6 bases and J dropped 2 bases, with 13 bases sitting between them. The CDR3 spans 13 residues. DNA of the CDR3: TGCAGCGTGGTGGGGATTGGGCAAGAGACCCAGTACTTC. This codes for CSVVGIGQETQYF.

The chain uses TRBV30 and TRBJ1-5; D is perhaps TRBD1 (6 bases). V was shortened by 4 bases and J by 3 bases, with 16 bases between the two germline ends. The CDR3 runs 15 residues. CDR1 is GTSNPN, CDR2 SVGIG, per germline (reference sequence). The chain's CDR3 is CAWTPVGGDNQPQHF. Written as DNA, the CDR3 is TGTGCCTGGACCCCGGTCGGGGGCGACAATCAGCCCCAGCATTTT.

This clone was detected only a few times. The J gene is TRBJ1-4, the V gene TRBV15; no definite D call. The CDR3 is 11 amino acids. Looked up from germline, CDR1 is LNHNV and CDR2 is YYDKDF (reference sequence). V was cut by 7 bases and J by 6 bases, with 6 bases left in between. Here the CDR3 reads CATTDYEKLFF. The DNA of the CDR3 is TGTGCCACCACTGACTATGAAAAACTGTTTTTT.

The V and J genes are TRBV30 and TRBJ2-7; D may be TRBD1 (6 bases). The germline V and J ends were trimmed by 5 bases and 4 bases, with 15 bases remaining between them. This CDR3 spans 13 amino acids. Germline V gives CDR1 GTSNPN, CDR2 SVGIG (reference sequence). CDR3 sequence reads: CAWDRLRRYEQYF. The CDR3 nucleotides are TGTGCCTGGGACAGGCTCAGGAGGTACGAGCAGTACTTC.

With respect to this clone: Germline is not matched at one junction end, which may reflect a read error. The chain uses TRBV10-3 and TRBJ2-2; D could derive from TRBD1 or TRBD2 (5 bases each). Germline CDR1 reads ENHRY; CDR2 reads SYGVKD. The CDR3 covers 16 residues. The chain's CDR3 is CATSDPGTGTTGELFF. The CDR3 DNA sequence: TGTGCCACCAGTGACCCCGGGACGGGCACCACCGGGGAGCTGTTTTTT.